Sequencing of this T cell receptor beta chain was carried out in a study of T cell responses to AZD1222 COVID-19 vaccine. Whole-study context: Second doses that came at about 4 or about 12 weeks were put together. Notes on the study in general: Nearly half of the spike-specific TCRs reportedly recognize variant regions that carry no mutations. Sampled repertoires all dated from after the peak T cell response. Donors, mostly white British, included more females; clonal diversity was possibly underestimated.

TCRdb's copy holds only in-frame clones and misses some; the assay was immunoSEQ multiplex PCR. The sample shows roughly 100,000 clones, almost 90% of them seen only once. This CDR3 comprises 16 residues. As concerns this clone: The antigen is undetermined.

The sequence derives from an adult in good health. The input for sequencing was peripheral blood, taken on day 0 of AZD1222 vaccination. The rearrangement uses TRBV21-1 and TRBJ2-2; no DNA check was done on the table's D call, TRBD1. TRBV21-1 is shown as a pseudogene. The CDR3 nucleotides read TGTGCCAGCAGCAAAGGGTGGGGGCCGAACACCGGGGAGCTGTTTTTT. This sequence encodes CASSKGWGPNTGELFF.